These 8 T cell receptor beta chains share one sample of origin, sequenced in a study of regulatory T cells in long-lasting Graves disease. Arm-PCR of CDR3 regions and iRepertoire HTBI primers were the basis on which TCR beta libraries were built. Each CDR3 protein is one row after TCRdb ran MiXCR on the multiplex PCR reads. Among 350,000 to 500,000 distinct CDR3 sequences, under 25% were seen once, and the ten largest hold 14%. The time point here: persistent/refractory GD, antithyroid drugs over 5 years with positive TRAb. RNA isolated from PBMCs was used to make the TCR library. The sample in question was peripheral blood mononuclear cells (PBMCs), obtained when the disease was refractory, from a patient treated with antithyroid drugs. These receptors were taken from a female donor with Graves disease.

This clonotype was detected only a few times. V gene TRBV5-1 combines with J gene TRBJ2-7; 13 nucleotides line up with TRBD2. Per germline, CDR1 SGHRS and CDR2 YFSETQ. This CDR3 is 18 amino acids long. V gave up 4 bases and J gave up 3 bases; unmatched junction bases: 13. CDR3: CASSLGTSGTFLYYEQYF. The CDR3 nucleotides are TGCGCCAGCAGCCTGGGGACTAGCGGGACCTTTTTATACTACGAGCAGTACTTC. Filled out from reference TRBV5-1 and TRBJ2-7, the complete variable domain reads KAGVTQTPRYLIKTRGQQVTLSCSPISGHRSVSWYQQTPGQGLQFLFEYFSETQRNKGNFPGRFSGRQFSNSRSEMNVSTLELGDSALYLCASSLGTSGTFLYYEQYFGPGTRLTVT.

The V and J genes are TRBV19 and TRBJ1-5, with 11 bases fitting TRBD1. The CDR3 totals 18 residues. Germline loops: CDR1 LNHDA, CDR2 SQIVND (reference sequence). The junction had 8 bases not matched to a gene; V was cut back by 1 base and J by 3 bases. The CDR3 here is CASSIGRTGGFDNQPQHF. In DNA, the CDR3 is TGTGCCAGTAGTATAGGGCGGACAGGGGGCTTTGACAATCAGCCCCAGCATTTT.

This clonotype was observed at least ten times. This rearrangement joins TRBV12-3 or TRBV12-4 to TRBJ2-7; D unclear. Trimming shortened V by 6 bases and J by 5 bases, and 17 bases separated the two germline ends. The CDR3 spans 14 residues. CDR3 DNA sequence: TGTGCCAGCAGAACCCAGTTCGGGCCTAACGAGCAGTACTTC. This encodes CASRTQFGPNEQYF.

V gene TRBV3-1 combines with J gene TRBJ1-1; D is possibly TRBD1 (6 bases). The V end lost 1 base, the J end lost 6 bases, and 12 bases lay between the germline ends. The germline V gene has CDR1 LGHDT and CDR2 YNNKEL (reference sequence). There are 14 residues in the CDR3. The CDR3 coding sequence is TGTGCCAGCAGCCAAGCGGACAGACCTTCTGAAGCTTTCTTT. This encodes CASSQADRPSEAFF.

This clonotype appeared a few times. The chain is built from TRBV20-1 and TRBJ1-5, with TRBD1 matching 7 bases. J gave up 6 bases and V 4 bases, and 9 bases lay outside the gene matches. Germline V lookup: CDR1 DFQATT, CDR2 SNEGSKA (reference sequence). The CDR3 totals 14 residues. CDR3 nucleotides: TGCAGTGCTATTGGACAGGTAGGCGGTCAGCCCCAGCATTTT. Amino acids: CSAIGQVGGQPQHF.

This clonotype was found a few times. This chain joins TRBV7-2 and TRBJ2-7; 11 positions match TRBD2. Germline V CDR1 and CDR2: SGHTA, FQGNSA. CDR3 size: 16 residues. V shed 1 base, J shed 7 bases, and the junction held 9 bases outside the gene matches. CDR3 DNA: TGTGCCAGCAGCTTAGTTAGCGGGAGGGCGGGGGGTGAGCAGTACTTC. Translation gives CASSLVSGRAGGEQYF.

Many counts were recorded for this clonotype. This chain links TRBV3-1 with TRBJ1-6; 8 bases fit TRBD1. There are 15 residues in the CDR3. Germline CDR1 reads LGHDT; CDR2 reads YNNKEL (reference sequence). The J segment lost 8 bases and the V segment lost 4 bases, leaving 7 bases of the junction unmatched. The CDR3 region has the DNA TGTGCCAGCAGCCTAGGACAGGGTGACGATTCACCCCTCCACTTT. Its protein product is CASSLGQGDDSPLHF.

This chain joins TRBV20-1 and TRBJ1-2, with 8 nucleotides matching TRBD1. The CDR3 covers 14 residues. Unmatched junction bases numbered 6, after V lost 2 bases and J lost 4 bases. Germline loops: CDR1 DFQATT, CDR2 SNEGSKA (reference sequence). This CDR3 is CSARSRDRPYGYTF. The CDR3 bases are TGCAGTGCTAGATCCCGGGACAGGCCCTATGGCTACACCTTC.